Shown below are 27 T cell receptor beta chains from a single sample sequenced in a study of response to subunit inactivated influenza vaccine (dated by TCRdb to 2016 to 2018). To prepare the library, RT-PCR was applied. Data came from an Illumina HiSeq 2500. The public reads were run again by TCRdb, first through fastp at Q25 and then through MiXCR, and only productive beta chains were kept. Rows are unified per CDR3 protein, each entry keeping the most common DNA and genes. This sample lists around 500,000 distinct CDR3 sequences; roughly 11% were detected once. The biggest ten clones account for about an eighth of the sample. The time point tag for this specimen amounts to: 45 days after influenza vaccine administration. The sample in question was PBMCs from blood, obtained roughly 48 days after vaccination. The origin of the receptors is a man between 45 and 60 years old who received an inactivated influenza vaccine. Donor details come from another sample of the same person, matched by shared clones.

This chain links TRBV6-1 with TRBJ2-3, with D perhaps TRBD2 (7 bases). V was trimmed by 11 bases and J by 2 bases, leaving 20 bases between them. The CDR3 has 15 amino acids. Germline-derived CDR1 and CDR2 are MNHNS and SASEGT. CDR3 in DNA: TGTGCCGGGGGCCGGGACTACGAAATCACAGATACGCAGTATTTT. Protein product: CAGGRDYEITDTQYF.

The V and J genes are TRBV20-1 and TRBJ2-5; D is ambiguous. The V end was cut by 1 base, the J end by 5 bases, with 5 bases between. The germline gives CDR1 DFQATT, CDR2 SNEGSKA (reference sequence). CDR3 length: 11 residues. The CDR3 nucleotides read TGCAGTGCTAGAGGAAAGGAGACCCAGTACTTC. It encodes CSARGKETQYF.

CDR3 nucleotide sequence: TGCAGTGCGCCGTCTCGATCAGAGCAGTACTTC. Its protein product is CSAPSRSEQYF. V usage is TRBV20-1 and J usage is TRBJ2-7; D is unresolved. With 6 bases removed from V and 7 bases from J, the gap between germline ends came to 13 bases. CDR1 is DFQATT, CDR2 SNEGSKA, per germline (reference sequence). The CDR3 has 11 residues.

The CDR3 loop is CASSLSFSSGVAKNIQYF. The CDR3, as DNA: TGTGCCAGCAGTTTATCCTTCAGTAGCGGGGTAGCCAAAAACATTCAGTACTTC. V is TRBV28 and J is TRBJ2-4; 8 bases are shared with TRBD2. The V gene end was trimmed by 1 base and the J gene end by 0 bases; junction bases not matched to a gene: 8. CDR3 size: 18 residues. Germline values: CDR1 MDHEN, CDR2 SYDVKM. Full variable domain (rest looked up from reference TRBV28 and TRBJ2-4): DVKVTQSSRYLVKRTGEKVFLECVQDMDHENMFWYRQDPGLGLRLIYFSYDVKMKEKGDIPEGYSVSREKKERFSLILESASTNQTSMYLCASSLSFSSGVAKNIQYFGAGTRLSVL.

This clonotype was detected many times. CDR3: CASSLATGRGYEQYF. CDR3 sequence (DNA): TGTGCCAGCAGCTTAGCGACAGGGCGGGGCTACGAGCAGTACTTC. This sequence joins TRBV7-2 and TRBJ2-7, with D tentatively TRBD1 (7 bases). CDR3 length: 15 residues. CDR1 is SGHTA and CDR2 is FQGNSA in the germline V gene. V lost 0 bases to trimming and J lost 3 bases, with 12 bases between them.

The chain is built from TRBV7-9 and TRBJ2-3; D not certain. The CDR3 extends over 16 amino acids. CDR1 is SEHNR and CDR2 is FQNEAQ in the germline V gene (reference sequence). V was pared by 0 bases and J by 1 base, with 11 bases between. The chain's CDR3 is CASSLAGSDGTDTQYF. The CDR3 DNA reads TGTGCCAGCAGCTTAGCTGGCAGCGACGGCACAGATACGCAGTATTTT.

In its sample, this clonotype was seen a few times. This may come from a read error, since a much larger clone is one base off. This chain links TRBV6-1 with TRBJ1-5; 7 positions agree with TRBD1. Trimming removed 6 bases from V and 4 bases from J; junction bases left unmatched: 3. The CDR3 spans 13 residues. Germline loops: CDR1 MNHNS, CDR2 SASEGT. This CDR3 is CASRLTGNQPQHF. In nucleotides, the CDR3 is TGTGCCAGCAGATTGACAGGGAATCAGCCCCAGCATTTT.

There are a few counts of this clonotype. This chain connects TRBV11-1 to TRBJ2-7, with 7 bases that match TRBD1. With 5 bases clipped from V and 1 base from J, the junction kept 20 bases outside the gene matches. This CDR3 is built from 19 residues. Germline lookup yields CDR1 SGHAT and CDR2 FQDESV (reference sequence). The CDR3 sequence: CASSRLGQTRRDRSYEQYF. The CDR3 nucleotides are TGTGCCAGCAGCCGTTTAGGGCAGACACGACGGGACAGATCCTACGAGCAGTACTTC.

This clonotype came up a few times. The rearrangement joins TRBV24-1 to TRBJ2-3, with 11 positions matching TRBD1. V lost 5 bases, J lost 4 bases, and 7 bases stayed unmatched. From germline, CDR1 is KGHDR and CDR2 SFDVKD. The length of the CDR3 is 16 residues. The CDR3 reads CATSGGQGAWADTQYF. CDR3 bases: TGTGCCACCAGTGGAGGACAGGGGGCATGGGCAGATACGCAGTATTTT.

V and J are TRBV11-2 and TRBJ1-2; D remains ambiguous. The germline V and J ends were trimmed by 2 bases and 8 bases, with 9 bases remaining between them. The CDR3 spans 12 residues. CDR1 is SGHAT, CDR2 FQNNGV, per germline. DNA of the CDR3: TGTGCCAGCAGCTTATCAGGTTCGGGCTACACCTTC. This sequence encodes CASSLSGSGYTF.

This chain connects TRBV5-1 to TRBJ2-7; TRBD2 matches 7 bases. The germline V gene has CDR1 SGHRS and CDR2 YFSETQ. The CDR3 has 13 amino acids. The J segment lost 5 bases and the V segment lost 3 bases, leaving 5 bases of the junction unmatched. CDR3 amino acids: CASSYSGLDEQYF. CDR3 DNA sequence: TGCGCCAGCAGCTATAGCGGGCTAGACGAGCAGTACTTC.

This clonotype was observed many times. V usage is TRBV12-3 or TRBV12-4 and J usage is TRBJ2-7, with D perhaps being TRBD1 or TRBD2 (5 bases each). Trimming shortened V by 7 bases and J by 5 bases, and 12 bases separated the two germline ends. The CDR3 sequence is 12 residues long. In DNA, the CDR3 is TGTGCCAGCACCCGGGGCACCCACGAGCAGTACTTC. Translation gives CASTRGTHEQYF.

This clonotype was counted between two and nine times. This chain connects TRBV12-3 or TRBV12-4 to TRBJ2-4, with unresolved D. Trimming stripped 1 base from V and 4 bases from J, with 5 bases between. The CDR3 has 13 amino acids. CDR3: CASSLGRKNIQYF. The CDR3 bases are TGTGCCAGCAGTTTAGGCAGAAAAAACATTCAGTACTTC.

This CDR3 is CASGPGQTQETQYF. The CDR3 DNA sequence: TGCGCCAGCGGACCGGGACAAACCCAAGAGACCCAGTACTTC. The rearrangement uses TRBV5-1 and TRBJ2-5; a possible D gene is TRBD1 (6 bases). The CDR3 loop spans 14 amino acids. Deletions cut 7 bases from V and 1 base from J, with 14 bases between. CDR1 and CDR2 (germline): SGHRS, YFSETQ. Filled out from reference TRBV5-1 and TRBJ2-5, the complete variable domain reads KAGVTQTPRYLIKTRGQQVTLSCSPISGHRSVSWYQQTPGQGLQFLFEYFSETQRNKGNFPGRFSGRQFSNSRSEMNVSTLELGDSALYLCASGPGQTQETQYFGPGTRLLVL.

This clonotype was detected ten times or more. V gene TRBV20-1 combines with J gene TRBJ2-7; D gene unclear. The CDR3 length is 14 residues. V shed 0 bases and J shed 0 bases, with 9 bases lying between them. CDR1 is DFQATT, CDR2 SNEGSKA, per germline (reference sequence). The CDR3 here is CSAREGWDSYEQYF. The CDR3 coding sequence is TGCAGTGCTAGAGAAGGTTGGGACTCCTACGAGCAGTACTTC.

This chain uses TRBV7-9 with TRBJ2-2, with no clear D. Per the germline V gene, CDR1 is SEHNR and CDR2 is FQNEAQ (reference sequence). There are 15 residues in the CDR3. V lost 3 bases and J 1 base, leaving 9 bases between the germline ends. The CDR3 is CASSLKRMNTGELFF. CDR3 nucleotides: TGTGCCAGCAGCTTGAAGAGGATGAACACCGGGGAGCTGTTTTTT.

The genes are TRBV29-1 and TRBJ2-3, with D possibly matching TRBD1 (6 bases). The V end lost 7 bases, the J end lost 5 bases, and 13 bases lay between the germline ends. The CDR3 sequence is 12 residues long. Germline lookup yields CDR1 SQVTM and CDR2 ANQGSEA. CDR3: CSGSIGGDTQYF. The CDR3 bases are TGCAGCGGAAGCATAGGGGGAGATACGCAGTATTTT.

The sample holds many counts of this clonotype. This chain links TRBV10-2 with TRBJ2-7; 8 bases agree with TRBD2. Germline CDR1 and CDR2: WSHSY and SAAADI. The V segment lost 3 bases and the J segment 0 bases; nucleotides outside the gene matches: 4. The CDR3 length is 15 residues. The CDR3: CASSDQAGDSYEQYF. In nucleotides, the CDR3 is TGCGCCAGCAGTGACCAAGCGGGAGACTCCTACGAGCAGTACTTC.

At least ten counts were recorded for this clonotype. V usage is TRBV5-1 and J usage is TRBJ2-3; D is perhaps TRBD1 or TRBD2 (5 bases each). Germline CDR1 is SGHRS and CDR2 is YFSETQ. The CDR3 is 14 residues long. V dropped 4 bases and J dropped 2 bases, with 11 bases sitting between them. The DNA for the CDR3 is TGCGCCAGCAGCCCCGGGACCGACACAGATACGCAGTATTTT. It encodes CASSPGTDTDTQYF.

The rearrangement uses TRBV9 and TRBJ2-1, with D perhaps TRBD2 (6 bases). CDR1 SGDLS and CDR2 YYNGEE come from the germline V gene. The V end lost 2 bases, the J end lost 1 base, and 13 bases lay between the germline ends. This CDR3 has 16 amino acids. The CDR3 protein is CASSVLDYASYNEQFF. The CDR3 DNA is TGTGCCAGCAGCGTTTTGGACTATGCATCCTACAATGAGCAGTTCTTC.

This clonotype came up a few times. The rearrangement uses TRBV14 and TRBJ2-3; TRBD1 agrees at 9 bases. The CDR3 has 13 amino acids. Unmatched junction bases numbered 2, after V lost 3 bases and J lost 7 bases. Per germline, CDR1 SGHDN and CDR2 FVKESK. The CDR3 sequence is CASSHTGGYTQYF. DNA for the CDR3: TGTGCCAGCAGCCATACAGGGGGCTATACGCAGTATTTT.

Many counts were recorded for this clonotype. The chain couples TRBV7-2 to TRBJ2-5; D gene unclear. The CDR3 contains 14 residues. CDR1 and CDR2 from the germline V gene are SGHTA and FQGNSA. The germline V and J ends were trimmed by 1 base and 5 bases, with 11 bases remaining between them. The CDR3 protein is CASSLGTLGETQYF. DNA of the CDR3: TGTGCCAGCAGCTTAGGGACCCTGGGGGAGACCCAGTACTTC.

This clonotype was counted a few times. V usage is TRBV9 and J usage is TRBJ2-3; no clear D. V lost 5 bases to trimming and J lost 2 bases, with 15 bases between them. Germline V CDR1 and CDR2: SGDLS, YYNGEE. The CDR3 is made up of 15 amino acids. In nucleotides, the CDR3 is TGTGCCAGCAGTATGCAGCACTACCACACAGATACGCAGTATTTT. Translating it yields CASSMQHYHTDTQYF.

Worth noting for this clonotype: A much larger clone differs by one base, so this may be a read error. The chain links TRBV28 to TRBJ2-2; no firm D call. V lost 2 bases to trimming and J lost 0 bases, with 7 bases between them. Germline lookup yields CDR1 MDHEN and CDR2 SYDVKM. There are 15 residues in the CDR3. CDR3 sequence (DNA): TGTGCCAGCAGTTTACTGGGAACGAACACCGGGGAGCTGTTTTTT. Amino acids: CASSLLGTNTGELFF.

This clonotype is a singleton in its sample. The chain employs TRBV6-2 or TRBV6-3 and TRBJ2-4; no clear D. V was shortened by 0 bases and J by 3 bases, with 3 bases between the two germline ends. CDR3 length: 13 amino acids. CDR1 is MNHEY, CDR2 SVGEGT, per germline. As DNA, the CDR3 is TGTGCCAGCAGTTACTCACTCAAAAACATTCAGTACTTC. This encodes CASSYSLKNIQYF.

In this sample, this clonotype turned up a few times. V usage is TRBV20-1 and J usage is TRBJ2-2; 8 bases are shared with TRBD2. CDR1 DFQATT and CDR2 SNEGSKA come from the germline V gene (reference sequence). The CDR3 runs 14 residues. Trimming took 3 bases from V and 5 from J; bases not matched to a gene: 5. The CDR3: CSASRSGSTGELFF. CDR3 nucleotide sequence: TGCAGTGCTAGTCGCAGCGGGAGTACCGGGGAGCTGTTTTTT.

This clonotype was counted a few times. The J gene is TRBJ2-1, the V gene TRBV28; a weak D match, TRBD1 (6 bases). The V end lost 3 bases, the J end lost 10 bases, and 10 bases lay between the germline ends. Per the germline V gene, CDR1 is MDHEN and CDR2 is SYDVKM. This CDR3 has 12 amino acids. CDR3 protein: CASSFQGWEQFF. DNA for the CDR3: TGTGCCAGCAGTTTTCAGGGGTGGGAGCAGTTCTTC.